This T cell receptor beta chain was recovered during a study of T-cell reconstitution after alpha-beta-depleted transplantation in children. For TCRbeta, the library was prepared with unique molecular identifiers. Via MiXCR, TCRdb re-called the PCR reads, giving one row per CDR3 protein. The sample contains hundreds of thousands of distinct CDR3 sequences, over 9.5% of which appear only once. Germline loops: CDR1 SEHNR, CDR2 FQNEAQ (reference sequence). Trimming shortened V by 2 bases and J by 1 base, and 9 bases separated the two germline ends. This CDR3 is built from 15 residues. The sequence came from a human donor who donated a stem cell graft to a child with acute myeloid leukemia. The V gene is TRBV7-9, the J gene TRBJ2-1; D is unresolved. Sequenced here: PBMCs from the stem cell graft donor, sampled from the stem cell graft. CDR3 in amino acids: CASSLMLVSYNEQFF. In DNA, the CDR3 is TGTGCCAGCAGCTTAATGCTGGTGTCCTACAATGAGCAGTTCTTC.